Shown below are 26 T cell receptor beta chains from a single sample sequenced in a study of cytotoxic CD8 clonotypes in ibrutinib-treated CLL. Sequencing was performed with immunoSEQ multiplex PCR; in TCRdb, only in-frame clones are kept and a portion is missing. In the table there are over 100,000 clones, 75% to 90% of which are singletons. The sequencing used PBMCs, collected after 24 months of ibrutinib treatment. These receptors all stem from a human donor with chronic lymphocytic leukemia.

This clone was detected once. The chain couples TRBV30 to TRBJ1-5, with 8 bases aligning to TRBD1. V was clipped by 0 bases and J by 0 bases; unmatched bases: 13. CDR1 is GTSNPN and CDR2 is SVGIG in the germline V gene (reference sequence). This CDR3 contains 19 residues. CDR3 sequence reads: CAWSVLDRGPEDSNQPQHF. CDR3 sequence (DNA): TGTGCCTGGAGTGTACTAGACAGGGGTCCTGAGGATAGCAATCAGCCCCAGCATTTT.

The rearrangement uses TRBV19 and TRBJ2-7; 9 bases match TRBD2. Per the germline V gene, CDR1 is LNHDA and CDR2 is SQIVND (reference sequence). Trimming at V came to 3 bases and at J to 4 bases, leaving 4 bases not matched to a gene. The CDR3 extends over 14 amino acids. The CDR3 loop is CASSISGRRYEQYF. The CDR3, as DNA: TGTGCCAGTAGTATCAGCGGGAGGAGGTACGAGCAGTACTTC.

The rearrangement uses TRBV5-1 and TRBJ1-6, with D unclear. Trimming shortened V by 4 bases and J by 14 bases, and 16 bases separated the two germline ends. The CDR3 has 13 residues. CDR1 SGHRS and CDR2 YFSETQ come from the germline V gene. For the CDR3, the DNA is TGCGCCAGCAGCCTACGGTCACGGGATACCCTCCACTTT. Translating it yields CASSLRSRDTLHF.

The chain uses TRBV4-1 and TRBJ2-5; 8 nucleotides match TRBD1. The CDR3 sequence is 19 residues long. Trimming at V came to 1 base and at J to 5 bases, leaving 18 bases not matched to a gene. Germline lookup yields CDR1 MGHRA and CDR2 YSYEKL. CDR3 amino acids: CASSQVWPPRQGARETQYF. For the CDR3, the DNA is TGCGCCAGCAGCCAAGTGTGGCCCCCACGGCAGGGGGCGCGGGAGACCCAGTACTTC.

The gene calls are TRBV7-2 and TRBJ2-3; TRBD2 matches 8 bases. CDR3 length equals 18 residues. CDR1 and CDR2 from the germline V gene are SGHTA and FQGNSA. Unmatched junction bases numbered 16, after V lost 6 bases and J lost 2 bases. The CDR3: CASRLGPLRAGDTDTQYF. CDR3 nucleotides: TGTGCCAGCAGACTGGGGCCGCTGCGAGCGGGGGACACAGATACGCAGTATTTT.

The chain employs TRBV30 and TRBJ1-1; D gene unclear. Looked up from germline, CDR1 is GTSNPN and CDR2 is SVGIG (reference sequence). The CDR3 consists of 15 residues. V was trimmed by 0 bases and J by 1 base, leaving 12 bases between them. This CDR3 is CAWSVIYWQNTEAFF. The CDR3 nucleotides read TGTGCCTGGAGTGTCATTTACTGGCAGAACACTGAAGCTTTCTTT.

The chain combines TRBV7-9 with TRBJ1-4, with 12 bases fitting TRBD1. V gave up 5 bases and J gave up 6 bases; unmatched junction bases: 13. Germline assignment: CDR1 SEHNR and CDR2 FQNEAQ (reference sequence). This CDR3 spans 18 amino acids. CDR3 amino acids: CASSPGTGGHVRDEKLFF. CDR3 DNA sequence: TGTGCCAGCAGCCCAGGGACAGGGGGCCATGTGCGTGATGAAAAACTGTTTTTT.

J is TRBJ2-1 and V is TRBV5-1, with D possibly TRBD1 on 8 matching bases. Germline V lookup: CDR1 SGHRS, CDR2 YFSETQ. CDR3 length: 15 residues. The V end was cut by 4 bases, the J end by 7 bases, with 18 bases between. This chain's CDR3 is CASSPLQGGGNEQFF. The CDR3 bases are TGCGCCAGCAGCCCCCTACAGGGGGGGGGTAATGAGCAGTTCTTC.

This chain joins TRBV5-1 and TRBJ2-7; D gene uncertain. Germline values: CDR1 SGHRS, CDR2 YFSETQ. V gave up 0 bases and J gave up 6 bases, with 13 bases separating them. The length of the CDR3 is 14 residues. CDR3 in DNA: TGCGCCAGCAGCTTGGTCTCTGGGGTTGGCGAGCAGTACTTC. Protein sequence: CASSLVSGVGEQYF.

V usage is TRBV7-2 and J usage is TRBJ2-1; D not resolved. CDR3 length: 14 amino acids. Deletions cut 2 bases from V and 10 bases from J, with 15 bases between. CDR1 and CDR2 from the germline V gene are SGHTA and FQGNSA. CDR3 in amino acids: CASSLPPRRGEQFF. The CDR3 DNA follows: TGTGCCAGCAGCTTACCCCCCAGACGAGGCGAGCAGTTCTTC.

This chain uses TRBV18 with TRBJ2-1; D may match TRBD1 or TRBD2 (6 bases each). The germline CDR1 and CDR2 sequences are KGHSH and LQKENI. The V end was cut by 3 bases, the J end by 9 bases, with 15 bases between. CDR3 length equals 14 residues. The CDR3 protein is CASSPLDRRVEQFF. The DNA of the CDR3 is TGTGCCAGCTCACCTTTAGACAGGAGGGTTGAGCAGTTCTTC.

This sequence joins TRBV6-6 and TRBJ1-2, with D perhaps TRBD1 (6 bases). This CDR3 is built from 13 residues. CDR1 MNHNY and CDR2 SVGAGI come from the germline V gene (reference sequence). V lost 3 bases and J 8 bases, leaving 13 bases between the germline ends. Here the CDR3 reads CASSYGGLEGYTF. The DNA of the CDR3 is TGTGCCAGCAGTTATGGGGGGCTGGAAGGCTACACCTTC.

The V and J genes are TRBV27 and TRBJ2-7, with no clear D. V gave up 11 bases and J gave up 5 bases, with 16 bases separating them. The germline V gene encodes CDR1 MNHEY and CDR2 SMNVEV (reference sequence). This CDR3 contains 12 residues. The CDR3 protein is CASARVQNEQYF. CDR3 sequence (DNA): TGTGCCTCAGCCCGGGTTCAGAACGAGCAGTACTTC.

This clone was counted once. The CDR3 is CASSLSVALLGEQYF. The CDR3 nucleotides are TGTGCCAGCAGCTTGTCTGTAGCGCTCCTGGGGGAGCAGTACTTC. V and J are TRBV5-5 and TRBJ2-7; D may be TRBD2 (5 bases). This CDR3 region has 15 residues. Trimming cost V 1 base and J 7 bases, with 18 bases left between them. Germline CDR1 is SGHKS and CDR2 is YYEKEE (reference sequence).

This clone has a single count. V gene TRBV5-1 combines with J gene TRBJ2-5; D is perhaps TRBD1 (5 bases). Germline CDR1 SGHRS, CDR2 YFSETQ. V shed 0 bases and J shed 4 bases, with 16 bases lying between them. The CDR3 is 16 residues long. The CDR3 loop is CASSLADSLSGETQYF. CDR3 DNA sequence: TGCGCCAGCAGCTTGGCAGACAGCTTGTCGGGAGAGACCCAGTACTTC.

The chain couples TRBV18 to TRBJ2-7, with a tentative D call TRBD2 (6 bases). This CDR3 is built from 15 residues. Germline CDR1 and CDR2: KGHSH and LQKENI. V lost 3 bases and J 7 bases, leaving 19 bases between the germline ends. The CDR3 reads CASSPPGRGTGEQYF. The DNA of the CDR3 is TGTGCCAGCTCACCTCCGGGACGGGGGACGGGGGAGCAGTACTTC. The full variable domain, its missing parts supplied by reference TRBV18 and TRBJ2-7, is NAGVMQNPRHLVRRRGQEARLRCSPMKGHSHVYWYRQLPEEGLKFMVYLQKENIIDESGMPKERFSAEFPKEGPSILRIQQVVRGDSAAYFCASSPPGRGTGEQYFGPGTRLTVT.

The chain employs TRBV11-1 and TRBJ2-6; 7 bases are shared with TRBD2. The trim removed 5 bases at V and 0 bases at J, leaving 4 bases unmatched. The CDR3 totals 16 residues. Germline V gene sequence: CDR1 SGHAT, CDR2 FQDESV (reference sequence). The CDR3 sequence: CASSTGGYSGANVLTF. In nucleotides, the CDR3 is TGTGCCAGCAGCACGGGGGGTTACTCTGGGGCCAACGTCCTGACTTTC.

By share, this clone ranks as medium-sized (0.01 to 0.1%). CDR3 loop: CASSRDRGLRGVNTIYF. Written as DNA, the CDR3 is TGTGCCAGCAGCCGGGACAGGGGGCTGCGAGGAGTAAACACCATATATTTT. This chain connects TRBV7-9 to TRBJ1-3, with 12 bases that match TRBD1. The CDR3 has 17 amino acids. The junction had 11 bases not matched to a gene; V was cut back by 5 bases and J by 6 bases. Germline CDR1 and CDR2: SEHNR and FQNEAQ (reference sequence). Using reference TRBV7-9 and TRBJ1-3 for the parts outside the CDR3, the full variable domain is DTGVSQNPRHKITKRGQNVTFRCDPISEHNRLYWYRQTLGQGPEFLTYFQNEAQLEKSRLLSDRFSAERPKGSFSTLEIQRTEQGDSAMYLCASSRDRGLRGVNTIYFGEGSWLTVV.

This chain uses TRBV1 with TRBJ2-5; the D segment call TRBD2 is taken from the table without a DNA check. TRBV1 is deemed a pseudogene. The length of the CDR3 is 16 residues. The CDR3: CTSSPPVLAGEATQYF. The CDR3 nucleotides read TGCACCAGCAGCCCCCCGGTCCTAGCGGGAGAGGCGACCCAGTACTTC.

This clone came up a few times. This CDR3 is CASSSPRRNYGYTF. CDR3 sequence (DNA): TGTGCCAGCAGTTCCCCGCGGCGGAACTATGGCTACACCTTC. J is TRBJ1-2 and V is TRBV28; D unclear. V shed 4 bases and J shed 2 bases, with 11 bases lying between them. CDR3 length: 14 amino acids. Looked up from germline, CDR1 is MDHEN and CDR2 is SYDVKM.

The V call is TRBV18, the J call TRBJ1-3; 7 bases are shared with TRBD1. The trim removed 3 bases at V and 0 bases at J, leaving 5 bases unmatched. Looked up from germline, CDR1 is KGHSH and CDR2 is LQKENI. This CDR3 comprises 16 residues. CDR3 region: CASSPTWDSSGNTIYF. CDR3 sequence (DNA): TGTGCCAGCTCACCTACCTGGGACAGCTCTGGAAACACCATATATTTT.

The J gene is TRBJ2-1, the V gene TRBV9; 11 bases match TRBD1. The CDR3 spans 17 residues. V lost 4 bases, J lost 6 bases, and 12 bases stayed unmatched. Germline assignment: CDR1 SGDLS and CDR2 YYNGEE. The CDR3 sequence is CASSSNRWTGGFNEQFF. In nucleotides, the CDR3 is TGTGCCAGCAGCTCGAACCGATGGACAGGGGGCTTCAATGAGCAGTTCTTC. Drawing the rest from reference TRBV9 and TRBJ2-1, the complete variable domain is DSGVTQTPKHLITATGQRVTLRCSPRSGDLSVYWYQQSLDQGLQFLIQYYNGEERAKGNILERFSAQQFPDLHSELNLSSLELGDSALYFCASSSNRWTGGFNEQFFGPGTRLTVL.

V is TRBV15 and J is TRBJ1-5; D not resolved. The CDR3 spans 12 residues. The V and J ends lost 1 base and 4 bases respectively, with 2 bases between them. Germline V gives CDR1 LNHNV, CDR2 YYDKDF (reference sequence). The CDR3 DNA follows: TGTGCCACCAGCAGAGGTAATCAGCCCCAGCATTTT. Amino acids: CATSRGNQPQHF.

This clone was seen more than once but under ten times. The V gene is TRBV5-1, the J gene TRBJ1-1; maybe TRBD1 (5 bases). The CDR3 has 12 residues. Germline V gene lookup returns CDR1 SGHRS and CDR2 YFSETQ. V was shortened by 4 bases and J by 11 bases, with 15 bases between the two germline ends. CDR3 sequence (DNA): TGCGCCAGCAGCCGGTCCGGGACCGAGGCTTTCTTT. Its translation: CASSRSGTEAFF. Looking up the rest from reference TRBV5-1 and TRBJ1-1 gives the full variable domain: KAGVTQTPRYLIKTRGQQVTLSCSPISGHRSVSWYQQTPGQGLQFLFEYFSETQRNKGNFPGRFSGRQFSNSRSEMNVSTLELGDSALYLCASSRSGTEAFFGQGTRLTVV.

The genes are TRBV28 and TRBJ1-5; the D gene is possibly TRBD1 (6 bases). CDR1 MDHEN and CDR2 SYDVKM come from the germline V gene. There are 11 residues in the CDR3. With 6 bases removed from V and 9 bases from J, the gap between germline ends came to 9 bases. The CDR3 loop is CASRKQGPQHF. The CDR3 DNA sequence: TGTGCCAGCAGAAAACAGGGGCCCCAGCATTTT.

This chain links TRBV7-3 with TRBJ1-2; tentatively, D is TRBD1 (6 bases). The CDR3 contains 15 residues. The germline V and J ends were trimmed by 2 bases and 6 bases, with 16 bases remaining between them. Germline loops: CDR1 SGHTA, CDR2 FQGTGA. Written as DNA, the CDR3 is TGTGCCAGCAGCTTAGCCCGGGGGCTGACGGATGGCTACACCTTC. Its protein is CASSLARGLTDGYTF.